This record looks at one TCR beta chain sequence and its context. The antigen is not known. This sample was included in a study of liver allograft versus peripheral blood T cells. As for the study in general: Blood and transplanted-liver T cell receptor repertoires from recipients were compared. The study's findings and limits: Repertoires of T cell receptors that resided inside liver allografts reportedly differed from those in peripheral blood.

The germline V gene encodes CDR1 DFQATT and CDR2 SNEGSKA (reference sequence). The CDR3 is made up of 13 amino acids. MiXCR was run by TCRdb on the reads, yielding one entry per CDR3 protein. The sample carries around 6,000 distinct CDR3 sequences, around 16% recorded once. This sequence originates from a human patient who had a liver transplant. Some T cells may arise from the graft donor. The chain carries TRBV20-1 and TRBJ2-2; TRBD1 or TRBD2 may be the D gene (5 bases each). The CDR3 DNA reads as TGCGTGGGAGCAGGGACCTTTTCCGGGGAGCTGTTTTTT. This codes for CVGAGTFSGELFF.